The clone carrying this T cell receptor (beta chain) was seen a handful of times. Its antigen is undetermined. TCR beta cDNA libraries had unique molecular identifiers. TCRdb recomputed calls from the PCR reads with MiXCR, one row per CDR3 protein. The repertoire holds hundreds of thousands of distinct CDR3 sequences, with 44% as singletons. The sample is drawn from a study of post-analysis software for immune sequencing data. General study findings and limits: Four or five TRBV segments were more frequent in patients than controls; TRBV5-6, TRBV5-1 and TRBV20-1 belonged to this group.

Germline V gives CDR1 SQVTM, CDR2 ANQGSEA. Trimming took 1 base from V and 4 from J, leaving 6 bases between them. The CDR3 runs to 12 residues. The rearrangement links TRBV29-1 to TRBJ2-3; D possibly corresponds to TRBD2 (6 bases). Sample: blood. This receptor was identified in a girl aged 5 to 17 with multiple sclerosis. The CDR3 DNA sequence: TGCAGCGTTGAAGGGGGGGCAGATACGCAGTATTTT. Residues: CSVEGGADTQYF.